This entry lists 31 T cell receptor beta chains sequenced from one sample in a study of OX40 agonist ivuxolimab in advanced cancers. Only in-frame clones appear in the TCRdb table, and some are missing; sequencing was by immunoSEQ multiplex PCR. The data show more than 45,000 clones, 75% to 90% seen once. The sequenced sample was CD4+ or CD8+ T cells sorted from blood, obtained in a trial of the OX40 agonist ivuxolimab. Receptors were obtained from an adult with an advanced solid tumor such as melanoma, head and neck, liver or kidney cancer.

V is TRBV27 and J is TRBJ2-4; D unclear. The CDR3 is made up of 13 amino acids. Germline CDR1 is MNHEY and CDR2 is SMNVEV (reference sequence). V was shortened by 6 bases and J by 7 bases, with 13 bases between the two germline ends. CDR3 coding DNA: TGTGCCAGCAGCCTAACGCAAGAGAACATTCAGTACTTC. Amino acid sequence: CASSLTQENIQYF.

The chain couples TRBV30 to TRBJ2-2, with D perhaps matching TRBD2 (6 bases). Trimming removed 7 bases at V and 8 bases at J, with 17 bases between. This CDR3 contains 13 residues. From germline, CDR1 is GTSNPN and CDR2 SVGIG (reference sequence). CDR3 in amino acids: CASTELGGGELFF. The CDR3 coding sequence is TGTGCCTCCACCGAACTGGGGGGTGGGGAGCTGTTTTTT. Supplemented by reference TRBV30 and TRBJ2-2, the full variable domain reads SQTIHQWPATLVQPVGSPLSLECTVEGTSNPNLYWYRQAAGRGLQLLFYSVGIGQISSEVPQNLSASRPQDRQFILSSKKLLLSDSGFYLCASTELGGGELFFGEGSRLTVL.

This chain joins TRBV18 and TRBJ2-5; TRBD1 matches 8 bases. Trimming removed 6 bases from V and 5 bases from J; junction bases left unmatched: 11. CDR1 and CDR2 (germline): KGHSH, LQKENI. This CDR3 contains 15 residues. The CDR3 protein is CASSPTGVLGETQYF. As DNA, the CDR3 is TGTGCCAGCTCGCCGACAGGGGTCTTGGGGGAGACCCAGTACTTC.

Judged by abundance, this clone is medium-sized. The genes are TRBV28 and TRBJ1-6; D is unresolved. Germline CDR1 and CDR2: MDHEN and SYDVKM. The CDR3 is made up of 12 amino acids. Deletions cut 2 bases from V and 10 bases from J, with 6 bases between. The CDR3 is CASSLGRSPLHF. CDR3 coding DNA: TGTGCCAGCAGTTTAGGGAGGTCACCCCTCCACTTT. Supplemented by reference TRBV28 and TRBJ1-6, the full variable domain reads DVKVTQSSRYLVKRTGEKVFLECVQDMDHENMFWYRQDPGLGLRLIYFSYDVKMKEKGDIPEGYSVSREKKERFSLILESASTNQTSMYLCASSLGRSPLHFGNGTRLTVT.

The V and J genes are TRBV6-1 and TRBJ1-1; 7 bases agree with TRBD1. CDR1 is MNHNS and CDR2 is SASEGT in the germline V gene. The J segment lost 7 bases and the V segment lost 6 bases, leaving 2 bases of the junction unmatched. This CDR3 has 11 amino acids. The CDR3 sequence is CASSWDSEAFF. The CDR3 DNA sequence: TGTGCCAGCAGCTGGGACAGTGAAGCTTTCTTT.

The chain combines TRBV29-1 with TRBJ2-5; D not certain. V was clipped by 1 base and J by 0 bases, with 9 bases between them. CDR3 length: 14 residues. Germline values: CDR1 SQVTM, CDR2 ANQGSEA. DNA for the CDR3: TGCAGCGTTGAAGGAGCTCAGTACCAAGAGACCCAGTACTTC. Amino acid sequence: CSVEGAQYQETQYF.

CDR3 residues: CASSFFAPGRAIQYF. The CDR3 nucleotides are TGTGCCAGCAGCTTTTTTGCCCCGGGGAGAGCAATTCAGTACTTC. V is TRBV11-3 and J is TRBJ2-4; maybe TRBD2 (5 bases). CDR1 is SGHNT, CDR2 YENEEA, per germline. This CDR3 comprises 15 residues. V lost 3 bases to trimming and J lost 10 bases, with 19 bases between them.

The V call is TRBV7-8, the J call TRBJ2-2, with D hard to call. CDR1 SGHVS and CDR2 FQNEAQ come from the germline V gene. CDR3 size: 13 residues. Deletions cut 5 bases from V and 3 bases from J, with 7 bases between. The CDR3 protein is CASSPYDTGELFF. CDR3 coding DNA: TGTGCCAGCAGCCCCTATGACACCGGGGAGCTGTTTTTT. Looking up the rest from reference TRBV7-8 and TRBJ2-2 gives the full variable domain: GAGVSQSPRYKVAKRGQDVALRCDPISGHVSLFWYQQALGQGPEFLTYFQNEAQLDKSGLPSDRFFAERPEGSVSTLKIQRTQQEDSAVYLCASSPYDTGELFFGEGSRLTVL.

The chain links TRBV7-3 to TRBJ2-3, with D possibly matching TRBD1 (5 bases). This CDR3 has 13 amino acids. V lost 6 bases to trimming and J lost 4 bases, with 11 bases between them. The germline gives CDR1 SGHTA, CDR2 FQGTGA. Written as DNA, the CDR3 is TGTGCCAGCAGACCAGGGCCCTCAGATACGCAGTATTTT. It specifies CASRPGPSDTQYF.

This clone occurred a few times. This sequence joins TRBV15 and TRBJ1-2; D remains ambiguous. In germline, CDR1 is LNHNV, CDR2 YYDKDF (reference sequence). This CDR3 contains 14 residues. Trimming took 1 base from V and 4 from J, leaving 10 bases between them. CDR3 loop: CATSRAVGPYGYTF. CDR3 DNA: TGTGCCACCAGCAGAGCAGTCGGCCCCTATGGCTACACCTTC.

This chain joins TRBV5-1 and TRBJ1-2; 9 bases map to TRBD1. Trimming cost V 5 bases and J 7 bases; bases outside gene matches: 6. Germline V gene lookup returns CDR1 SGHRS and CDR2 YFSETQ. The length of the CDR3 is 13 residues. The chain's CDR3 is CASSRTGEGGYTF. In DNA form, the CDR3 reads TGCGCCAGCAGTAGGACAGGGGAAGGTGGCTACACCTTC.

The CDR3 bases are TGTGCCAGCAGCTTTTCCCGGGATGGACATACTGTAAAACTGTTTTTT. This gives the protein CASSFSRDGHTVKLFF. The V call is TRBV5-6, the J call TRBJ1-4; the D gene is possibly TRBD1 (5 bases). The germline V gene encodes CDR1 SGHDT and CDR2 YYEEEE. V lost 2 bases to trimming and J lost 10 bases, with 21 bases between them. The CDR3 runs to 16 residues.

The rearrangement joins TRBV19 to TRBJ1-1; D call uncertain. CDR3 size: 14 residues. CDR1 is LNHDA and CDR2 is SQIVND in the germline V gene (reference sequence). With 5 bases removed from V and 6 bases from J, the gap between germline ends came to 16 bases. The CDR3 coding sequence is TGTGCCAGTAGTCAACGGGTCGAGAGAGCTGAAGCTTTCTTT. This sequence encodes CASSQRVERAEAFF.

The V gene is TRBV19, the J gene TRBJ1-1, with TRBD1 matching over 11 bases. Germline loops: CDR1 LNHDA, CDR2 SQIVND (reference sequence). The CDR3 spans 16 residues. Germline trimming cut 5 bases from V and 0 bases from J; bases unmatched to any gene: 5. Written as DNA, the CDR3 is TGTGCCAGTAGTCTCGGGACAGGGGGGCTGAACACTGAAGCTTTCTTT. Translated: CASSLGTGGLNTEAFF.

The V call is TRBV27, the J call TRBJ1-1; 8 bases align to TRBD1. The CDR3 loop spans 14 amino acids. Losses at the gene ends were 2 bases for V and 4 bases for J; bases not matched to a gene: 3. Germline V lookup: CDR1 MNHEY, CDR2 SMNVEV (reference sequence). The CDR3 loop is CASSLQGAATEAFF. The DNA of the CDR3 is TGTGCCAGCAGTTTACAGGGGGCGGCCACTGAAGCTTTCTTT.

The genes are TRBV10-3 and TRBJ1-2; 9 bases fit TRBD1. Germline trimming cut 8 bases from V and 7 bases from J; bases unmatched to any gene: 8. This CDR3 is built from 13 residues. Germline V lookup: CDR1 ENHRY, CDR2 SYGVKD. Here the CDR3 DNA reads TGTGCCATCCGGACAGGGGCTAATGGTGGCTACACCTTC. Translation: CAIRTGANGGYTF.

CDR3 DNA sequence: TGTGCCAGCCCTAACCCCGGGCGAAGGGCACGATACGAGCAGTACTTC. Its protein is CASPNPGRRARYEQYF. This sequence joins TRBV27 and TRBJ2-7, with D unclear. The length of the CDR3 is 16 residues. Germline V lookup: CDR1 MNHEY, CDR2 SMNVEV (reference sequence). V was pared by 8 bases and J by 4 bases, with 24 bases between.

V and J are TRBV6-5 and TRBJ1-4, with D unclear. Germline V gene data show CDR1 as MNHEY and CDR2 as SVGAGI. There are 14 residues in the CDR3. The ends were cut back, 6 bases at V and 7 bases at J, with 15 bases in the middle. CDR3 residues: CASSSHMGGEKLFF. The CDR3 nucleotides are TGTGCCAGCAGCTCTCATATGGGTGGTGAAAAACTGTTTTTT.

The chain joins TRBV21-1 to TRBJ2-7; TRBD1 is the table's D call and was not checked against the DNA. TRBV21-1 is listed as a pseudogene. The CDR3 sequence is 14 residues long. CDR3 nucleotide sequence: TGTGCCAGCAGCCCCCCAGGGTTTCCCTACGAGCAGTACTTC. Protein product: CASSPPGFPYEQYF.

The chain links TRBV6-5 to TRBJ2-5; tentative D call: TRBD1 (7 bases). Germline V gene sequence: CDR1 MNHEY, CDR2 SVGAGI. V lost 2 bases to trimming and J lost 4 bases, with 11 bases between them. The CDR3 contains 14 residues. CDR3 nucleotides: TGTGCCAGCAGTTACATGGAGGGGGCAGAGACCCAGTACTTC. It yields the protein CASSYMEGAETQYF.

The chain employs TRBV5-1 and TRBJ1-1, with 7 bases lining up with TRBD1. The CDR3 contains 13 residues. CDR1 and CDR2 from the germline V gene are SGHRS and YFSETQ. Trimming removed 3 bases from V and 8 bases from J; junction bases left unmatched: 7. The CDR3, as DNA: TGCGCCAGCAGCTGGTACAGGGGCGGGGAAGCTTTCTTT. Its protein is CASSWYRGGEAFF.

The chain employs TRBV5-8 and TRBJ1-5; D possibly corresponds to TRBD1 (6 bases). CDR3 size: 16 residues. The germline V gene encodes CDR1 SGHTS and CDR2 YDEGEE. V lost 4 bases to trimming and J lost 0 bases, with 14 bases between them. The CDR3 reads CASSPGTSYSNQPQHF. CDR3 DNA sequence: TGTGCCAGCAGCCCCGGGACAAGCTATAGCAATCAGCCCCAGCATTTT.

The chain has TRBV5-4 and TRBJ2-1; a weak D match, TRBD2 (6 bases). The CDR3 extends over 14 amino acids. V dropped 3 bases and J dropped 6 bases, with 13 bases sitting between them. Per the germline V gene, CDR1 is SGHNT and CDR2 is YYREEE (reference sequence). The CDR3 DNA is TGTGCCAGCAGCTCCGTGGGGGGTACCAATGAGCAGTTCTTC. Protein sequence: CASSSVGGTNEQFF. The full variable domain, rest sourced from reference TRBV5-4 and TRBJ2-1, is ETGVTQSPTHLIKTRGQQVTLRCSSQSGHNTVSWYQQALGQGPQFIFQYYREEENGRGNFPPRFSGLQFPNYSSELNVNALELDDSALYLCASSSVGGTNEQFFGPGTRLTVL.

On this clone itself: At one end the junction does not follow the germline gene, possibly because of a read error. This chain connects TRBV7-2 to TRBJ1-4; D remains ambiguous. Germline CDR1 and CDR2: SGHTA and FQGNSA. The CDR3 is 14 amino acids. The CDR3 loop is CASSLDWTKEKLFF. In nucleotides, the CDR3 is TGTGCCAGCAGCTTGGACTGGACTAAGGAAAAACTGTTTTTT. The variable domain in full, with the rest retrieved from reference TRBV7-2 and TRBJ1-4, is GAGVSQSPSNKVTEKGKDVELRCDPISGHTALYWYRQSLGQGLEFLIYFQGNSAPDKSGLPSDRFSAERTGGSVSTLTIQRTQQEDSAVYLCASSLDWTKEKLFFGSGTQLSVL.

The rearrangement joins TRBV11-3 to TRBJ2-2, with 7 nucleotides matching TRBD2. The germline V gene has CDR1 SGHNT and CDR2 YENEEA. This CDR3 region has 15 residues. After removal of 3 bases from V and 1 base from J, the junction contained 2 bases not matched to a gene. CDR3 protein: CASSLGGGNTGELFF. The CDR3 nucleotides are TGTGCCAGCAGCTTGGGCGGGGGGAACACCGGGGAGCTGTTTTTT.

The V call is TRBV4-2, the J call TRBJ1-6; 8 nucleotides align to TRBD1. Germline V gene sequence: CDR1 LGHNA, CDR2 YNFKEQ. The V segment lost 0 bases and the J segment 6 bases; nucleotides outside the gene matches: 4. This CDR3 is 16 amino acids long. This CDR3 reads CASSQDLGTGNSPLHF. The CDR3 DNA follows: TGTGCCAGCAGCCAAGATTTGGGGACAGGTAATTCACCCCTCCACTTT.

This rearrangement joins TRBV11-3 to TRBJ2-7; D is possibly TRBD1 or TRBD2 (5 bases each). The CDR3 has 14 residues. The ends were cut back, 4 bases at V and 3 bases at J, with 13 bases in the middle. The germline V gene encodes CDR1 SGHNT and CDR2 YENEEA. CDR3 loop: CASSSGAQGYEQYF. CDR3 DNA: TGTGCCAGCAGCTCCGGGGCTCAGGGCTACGAGCAGTACTTC. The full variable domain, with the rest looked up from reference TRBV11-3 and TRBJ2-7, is EAGVVQSPRYKIIEKKQPVAFWCNPISGHNTLYWYLQNLGQGPELLIRYENEEAVDDSQLPKDRFSAERLKGVDSTLKIQPAELGDSAVYLCASSSGAQGYEQYFGPGTRLTVT.

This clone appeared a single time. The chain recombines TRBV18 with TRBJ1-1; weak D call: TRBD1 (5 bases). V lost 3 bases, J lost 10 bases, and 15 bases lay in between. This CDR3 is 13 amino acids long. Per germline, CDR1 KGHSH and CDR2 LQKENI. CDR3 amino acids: CASSPAGKVGAFF. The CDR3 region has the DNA TGTGCCAGCTCACCGGCAGGGAAGGTGGGAGCTTTCTTT.

The CDR3 DNA sequence: TGTGCCAGCAAGGGACAGACCCTTGACGAGCAGTACTTC. Amino acids: CASKGQTLDEQYF. The chain joins TRBV2 to TRBJ2-7; 7 positions match TRBD1. The junction had 8 bases not matched to a gene; V was cut back by 7 bases and J by 5 bases. Germline V lookup: CDR1 SNHLY, CDR2 FYNNEI. This CDR3 has 13 amino acids.

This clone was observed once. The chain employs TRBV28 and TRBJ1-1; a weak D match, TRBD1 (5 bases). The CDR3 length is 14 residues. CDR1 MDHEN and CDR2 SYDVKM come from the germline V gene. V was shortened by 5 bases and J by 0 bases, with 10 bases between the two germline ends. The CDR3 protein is CASSNPTVNTEAFF. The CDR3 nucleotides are TGTGCCAGCAGTAACCCGACAGTGAACACTGAAGCTTTCTTT.

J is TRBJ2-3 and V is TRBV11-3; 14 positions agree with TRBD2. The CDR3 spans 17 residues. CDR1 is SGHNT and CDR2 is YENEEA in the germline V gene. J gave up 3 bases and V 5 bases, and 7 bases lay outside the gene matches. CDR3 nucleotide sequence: TGTGCCAGCAGCACCCGACTAGCGGGGGGGCAGACAGATACGCAGTATTTT. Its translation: CASSTRLAGGQTDTQYF.